This T cell receptor beta chain came from a study of cytomegalovirus exposure and HLA in healthy donors. The CDR3 contains 16 residues. V lost 6 bases to trimming and J lost 0 bases, with 18 bases between them. Germline V lookup: CDR1 ENHRY, CDR2 SYGVKD. Primers for the PCR totalled 60 Vbeta and 13 Jbeta. Assay: immunoSEQ multiplex PCR; the TCRdb copy retains only in-frame clones and omits some. The sample has roughly 73,000 clones, roughly 71% seen once. This sequence was found in a man in his sixties or seventies in good health and CMV-seronegative. The chain combines TRBV10-3 with TRBJ2-7, with D maybe TRBD1 (6 bases). Sequencing was performed on PBMCs. In nucleotides, the CDR3 is TGTGCCATCAGGGATCACAGGGAACGGGGCTCCTACGAGCAGTACTTC. Its translation is CAIRDHRERGSYEQYF.